This entry concerns a single T cell receptor beta chain. Its target is not known. Triplicate sorts of around 300,000 cells per CD8+ subset. The authors gated naive CD8+ T cells as CD45RO-CCR7+CD27+CD95-. The CDR3 contains 15 residues. TRB cDNA was prepared as libraries by UMI-labeled 5' RACE. TCRdb reprocessed the 5' RACE reads and reports one entry per CDR3 protein, with no DNA. Its listing shows roughly 120,000 distinct CDR3 sequences. The data are from a study of CXCR3-negative and CXCR3-positive naive CD8 T cells. Study results and limitations: Naive subsets expressed similar surface CD5; TRB CDR3 features served to infer TCR strength. Similar TRBV-TRBJ gene usage was seen in naive CXCR3-negative and CXCR3-positive cells, but not in memory cells. A higher hydrophobicity marked the TRB CDR3s of CXCR3-positive naive cells versus CXCR3-negative naive cells.

The genes are TRBV12-3 or TRBV12-4 and TRBJ2-5; TCRdb names TRBD2, which stays unverified in the absence of DNA. Sequenced input: naive CXCR3+ CD8+ T cells from blood. Subset described: CD45RO-CCR7+CD27+CD95- naive CD8+ T cells expressing CXCR3 (TNR3+). The clonotype originates from a human donor in good health. Some clones in this sample may be carry-over from other donors' samples. CDR3: CASSLIGLAEETQYF.